These T cell receptor beta chains were read from a single sample in a study of blood T cells in healthy people across ages. MiXCR, applied by TCRdb to the 5' RACE reads, yields one record per CDR3 protein. The sample records about 730,000 distinct CDR3 sequences, more than 40% being singletons. Source material: blood. The receptors come from a woman aged 60-75 years in good health. The CDR3 runs from the conserved cysteine through the conserved F or W. D genes are given only for firm matches. Rows may omit the clone size; those that give it use once, few, many or a size class.

v_call,j_call,d_call,clone_size,cdr3_aa,cdr3_nt
TRBV20-1,TRBJ2-5,TRBD2,-,CSASGGLETQYF,TGCAGTGCTAGCGGGGGGTTGGAGACCCAGTACTTC
TRBV28,TRBJ1-1,TRBD1,-,CASSLGTGGYSEAFF,TGTGCCAGCAGTTTAGGGACAGGGGGTTATAGTGAAGCTTTCTTT
TRBV6-5,TRBJ1-1,-,few,CASKKGDANTEAFF,TGTGCCAGCAAAAAGGGGGATGCGAACACTGAAGCTTTCTTT
TRBV29-1,TRBJ2-6,TRBD1,-,CSDPQGAYSGANVLTF,TGCAGCGACCCACAGGGGGCCTACTCTGGGGCCAACGTCCTGACTTTC
TRBV6-2/TRBV6-3,TRBJ2-1,TRBD2,few,CASTGLAGGRDNEQFF,TGTGCCAGCACGGGACTAGCAGGCGGGAGGGACAATGAGCAGTTCTTC
TRBV18,TRBJ1-4,TRBD1,-,CASSGQGSNEKLFF,TGTGCCAGCTCCGGACAGGGGTCAAATGAAAAACTGTTTTTT
TRBV7-2,TRBJ2-4,TRBD1,-,CASRGSLTGRKNIQYF,TGTGCCAGCCGAGGATCATTGACAGGGCGCAAAAACATTCAGTACTTC
TRBV3-1,TRBJ2-7,-,-,CASSSGDASVEQYF,TGTGCCAGCAGTTCGGGAGACGCATCGGTCGAGCAGTACTTC
TRBV19,TRBJ2-5,TRBD2,few,CASSLPSGEETQYF,TGTGCCAGTAGTCTTCCTAGCGGGGAAGAGACCCAGTACTTC
TRBV7-9,TRBJ2-5,-,-,CASSFYGQETQYF,TGTGCCAGCAGCTTCTACGGACAAGAGACCCAGTACTTC
TRBV9,TRBJ2-3,-,-,CVSSVGDSTDTQYF,TGTGTCAGCAGCGTTGGGGACTCCACAGATACGCAGTATTTT
TRBV7-2,TRBJ1-4,-,-,CASSPDRRWEKLFF,TGTGCCAGCAGCCCGGACCGACGGTGGGAAAAACTGTTTTTT
TRBV20-1,TRBJ2-5,-,many,CSASSGIQTQYF,TGCAGTGCTAGTTCGGGGATCCAGACCCAGTACTTC
TRBV15,TRBJ2-5,-,-,CATSRDQGGETQYF,TGTGCCACCAGCAGAGATCAGGGAGGAGAGACCCAGTACTTC
TRBV6-5,TRBJ1-6,-,few,CASSYSRDASPLHF,TGTGCCAGCAGTTACTCAAGGGATGCTTCACCCCTCCACTTT
TRBV29-1,TRBJ2-1,TRBD1,few,CSVDQRDRESYNEQFF,TGCAGCGTTGACCAAAGGGACAGGGAGTCCTACAATGAGCAGTTCTTC
TRBV6-2/TRBV6-3,TRBJ2-1,-,-,CASSYDWGSSYSEQFF,TGTGCCAGCAGTTACGATTGGGGGAGCTCCTACAGTGAGCAGTTCTTC
TRBV18,TRBJ1-2,-,once,CASSPAGKDYGYTF,TGTGCCAGCTCACCAGCAGGGAAAGACTATGGCTACACCTTC
TRBV19,TRBJ2-5,TRBD2,few,CASSAGTAGEQYF,TGTGCCAGTAGTGCCGGGACGGCGGGAGAGCAGTACTTC
TRBV7-2,TRBJ2-4,TRBD2,few,CASSFLRTSGRSVSKNIQYF,TGTGCCAGCAGCTTCCTACGGACTAGCGGGAGATCCGTATCGAAAAACATTCAGTACTTC
TRBV11-1,TRBJ2-7,-,-,CASSQEGGVPNIYEQYF,TGTGCCAGCAGCCAAGAAGGAGGGGTTCCTAATATCTACGAGCAGTACTTC
TRBV14,TRBJ2-1,-,-,CASSLDGRSIPSGETNNEFF,TGTGCCAGCAGCCTCGACGGTCGCTCAATCCCATCGGGGGAGACCAATAATGAGTTCTTC
TRBV5-1,TRBJ2-3,TRBD2,once,CASGMYRASGEDTQYF,TGCGCCAGCGGCATGTACCGGGCTAGCGGGGAGGATACGCAGTATTTT
TRBV9,TRBJ2-3,TRBD2,many,CASSGAGRSDTQYF,TGTGCCAGCAGCGGAGCGGGAAGGTCAGATACGCAGTATTTT
TRBV6-1,TRBJ2-3,TRBD2,few,CASSGVAGAPSTDTQYF,TGTGCCAGCAGTGGGGTAGCGGGGGCCCCTAGCACAGATACGCAGTATTTT
TRBV28,TRBJ1-2,-,-,CASSVWGRHGYTF,TGTGCCAGCAGTGTATGGGGGCGGCATGGCTACACCTTC
TRBV29-1,TRBJ2-5,-,-,CSVDILLETQYF,TGCAGCGTTGATATCTTATTGGAGACCCAGTACTTC
TRBV5-1,TRBJ2-6,TRBD1,-,CASSLRTGVLSGANVLTF,TGCGCCAGCAGCTTAAGGACAGGGGTGCTCTCTGGGGCCAACGTCCTGACTTTC
TRBV28,TRBJ2-7,TRBD2,few,CASSLELSSAGGLEYEQYF,TGTGCCAGCAGTTTGGAGCTGAGTAGCGCGGGAGGATTGGAATACGAGCAGTACTTC
TRBV5-1,TRBJ2-3,TRBD2,many,CASSPGLAGIDTQYF,TGCGCCAGCAGCCCGGGACTAGCGGGAATAGATACGCAGTATTTT
TRBV5-8,TRBJ1-6,TRBD1,-,CASKQDRLNSPLHF,TGTGCCAGCAAGCAGGACAGGCTTAATTCACCCCTCCACTTT
TRBV7-9,TRBJ1-2,-,-,CASSLATLRDGGNYGYTF,TGTGCCAGCAGCTTAGCGACCCTCCGGGACGGAGGTAACTATGGCTACACCTTC
TRBV28,TRBJ2-7,-,once,CASSLIHGPPGYF,TGTGCCAGCAGTTTAATCCATGGGCCGCCGGGGTACTTC
TRBV7-9,TRBJ2-6,TRBD1,many,CASSLGQGPSSGANVLTF,TGTGCCAGCAGCCTGGGACAGGGTCCGAGCTCTGGGGCCAACGTCCTGACTTTC
TRBV7-2,TRBJ2-5,TRBD2,many,CASSPPGLAGAGQYF,TGTGCCAGCAGCCCCCCGGGACTAGCGGGAGCTGGGCAGTACTTC
TRBV20-1,TRBJ2-1,TRBD2,-,CSARGGLEQCEQFF,TGCAGTGCTAGAGGGGGACTAGAACAGTGTGAGCAGTTCTTC
TRBV6-8,TRBJ2-7,TRBD1,-,CASSFLDREYYEQYF,TGTGCCAGCAGTTTCCTTGACAGGGAATACTACGAGCAGTACTTC
TRBV10-3,TRBJ2-3,-,-,CAISQTGDTDTHYF,TGTGCCATCAGTCAGACAGGAGACACAGATACGCACTATTTT
TRBV29-1,TRBJ2-2,-,-,CSVEGEGQNTGELFF,TGCAGCGTTGAAGGGGAGGGACAGAACACCGGGGAGCTGTTTTTT
TRBV29-1,TRBJ1-1,-,-,CSSSPGGTEAFF,TGCAGCTCTTCCCCGGGGGGGACTGAAGCTTTCTTT
TRBV9,TRBJ1-2,-,few,CASSPSTGYGYGYTF,TGTGCCAGCAGCCCGTCCACAGGGTACGGCTATGGCTACACCTTC
TRBV7-2,TRBJ2-3,TRBD2,few,CASDDNQREGPLDTQYF,TGTGCCAGCGACGACAACCAGCGGGAGGGACCCTTAGATACGCAGTATTTT
TRBV7-2,TRBJ2-7,-,-,CASSLVVGRFDLFSEQYF,TGTGCCAGCAGCTTAGTCGTTGGCAGGTTTGACTTGTTTTCCGAGCAGTACTTC
TRBV4-2,TRBJ1-6,-,few,CASSQARRDSPLHF,TGTGCCAGCAGCCAAGCCCGAAGGGATTCACCCCTCCACTTT
TRBV20-1,TRBJ2-5,-,-,CSAPQITREAQYF,TGCAGTGCCCCACAAATCACGCGTGAGGCCCAGTACTTC
TRBV11-2,TRBJ1-3,-,-,CASSYSRSSGNTIYF,TGTGCCAGCAGCTATAGCCGGAGCTCTGGAAACACCATATATTTT
TRBV2,TRBJ2-3,TRBD2,few,CASNFAGGLTDTQYF,TGTGCCAGCAACTTCGCGGGGGGGTTAACAGATACGCAGTATTTT
TRBV4-2,TRBJ2-5,TRBD1,many,CASSQDDRGFGETQYF,TGTGCCAGCAGCCAAGACGACAGGGGCTTCGGAGAGACCCAGTACTTC
TRBV24-1,TRBJ2-7,TRBD2,few,CATGTGLAGTYEQYF,TGTGCCACCGGGACGGGACTAGCGGGGACCTACGAGCAGTACTTC
TRBV20-1,TRBJ2-7,TRBD1,-,CSASRTGESYEQYF,TGCAGTGCTTCCCGGACAGGGGAAAGCTACGAGCAGTACTTC
TRBV25-1,TRBJ2-7,-,few,CASIQQSSYEQYF,TGTGCCAGCATTCAGCAGAGCTCCTACGAGCAGTACTTC
TRBV7-6,TRBJ2-1,TRBD2,many,CASSLSGRAYNEQFF,TGTGCCAGCAGCTTAAGCGGGAGGGCCTACAATGAGCAGTTCTTC
TRBV29-1,TRBJ1-2,-,-,CSVKTSSNYGYTF,TGCAGCGTAAAGACCTCTAGCAACTATGGCTACACCTTC